The 2 T cell receptor beta chains listed next were all sequenced from one sample in a study of cytomegalovirus exposure and HLA in healthy donors. Primers included in the PCR were 60 Vbeta and 13 Jbeta primers. Generated by immunoSEQ multiplex PCR, the TCRdb table keeps only in-frame clones and is missing some. The sample yields under 200,000 clones, over 75% seen once. The sample was PBMCs. Receptors originate from a woman aged 30 to 39 in good health and CMV-seronegative.

The CDR3 reads CAWHPRGGAGGYTF. The CDR3 region has the DNA TGTGCCTGGCATCCCCGGGGGGGCGCGGGGGGCTACACCTTC. The V gene is TRBV30, the J gene TRBJ1-2; a possible D gene is TRBD1 (6 bases). Trimming left V 5 bases short and J 8 bases short, with 21 bases between. Germline V CDR1 and CDR2: GTSNPN, SVGIG (reference sequence). This CDR3 is built from 14 residues.

The gene calls are TRBV5-1 and TRBJ1-1; a possible D gene is TRBD1 (5 bases). The V gene's germline CDR1 is SGHRS and CDR2 YFSETQ. This CDR3 contains 16 residues. The V end lost 0 bases, the J end lost 5 bases, and 17 bases lay between the germline ends. CDR3 bases: TGCGCCAGCAGCTTGGCCCCCGCGGGGGTACGAACTGAAGCTTTCTTT. Protein product: CASSLAPAGVRTEAFF. The whole variable domain, filled in from reference TRBV5-1 and TRBJ1-1, reads KAGVTQTPRYLIKTRGQQVTLSCSPISGHRSVSWYQQTPGQGLQFLFEYFSETQRNKGNFPGRFSGRQFSNSRSEMNVSTLELGDSALYLCASSLAPAGVRTEAFFGQGTRLTVV.